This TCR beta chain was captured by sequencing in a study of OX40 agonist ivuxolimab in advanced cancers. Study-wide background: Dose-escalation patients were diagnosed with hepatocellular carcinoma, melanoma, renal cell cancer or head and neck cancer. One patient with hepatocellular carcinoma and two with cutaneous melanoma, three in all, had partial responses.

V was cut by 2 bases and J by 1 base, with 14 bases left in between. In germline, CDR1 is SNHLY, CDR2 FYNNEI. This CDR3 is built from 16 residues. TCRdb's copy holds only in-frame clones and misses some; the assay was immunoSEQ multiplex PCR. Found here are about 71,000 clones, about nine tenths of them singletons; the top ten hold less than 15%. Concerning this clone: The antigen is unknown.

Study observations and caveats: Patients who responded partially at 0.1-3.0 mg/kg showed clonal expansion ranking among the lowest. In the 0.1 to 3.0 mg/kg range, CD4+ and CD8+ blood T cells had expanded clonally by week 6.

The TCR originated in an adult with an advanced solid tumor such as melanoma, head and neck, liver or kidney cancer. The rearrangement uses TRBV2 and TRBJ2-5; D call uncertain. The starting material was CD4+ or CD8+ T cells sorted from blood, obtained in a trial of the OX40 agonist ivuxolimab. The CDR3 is CASSEKVVLTQETQYF. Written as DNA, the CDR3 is TGTGCCAGCAGTGAAAAGGTAGTCCTTACCCAAGAGACCCAGTACTTC.